These 12 T cell receptor beta chains originate from one sample sequenced in a study of T cells in Graves' hyperthyroidism and ophthalmopathy. There were TCR beta CDR3 regions amplified from RNA transcripts. With the HTBI primer set, the TCR CDR3 went through a first round of RT-PCR. TCRdb redid the calling of the multiplex PCR reads with MiXCR, one entry per CDR3 protein. The sample lists approximately 560,000 distinct CDR3 sequences, about a sixth occurring once. The specimen sequenced was blood. All receptors come from a woman aged 30 to 39 with Graves' hyperthyroidism.

Ten or more counts support this clonotype. The chain links TRBV7-3 to TRBJ2-1; D unresolved. The CDR3 covers 14 residues. Germline V gene sequence: CDR1 SGHTA, CDR2 FQGTGA. Trimming took 4 bases from V and 5 from J, leaving 12 bases between them. CDR3 sequence reads: CASSSPEGHNEQFF. Written as DNA, the CDR3 is TGTGCCAGCAGCTCCCCCGAAGGCCACAATGAGCAGTTCTTC. The whole variable domain, filled in from reference TRBV7-3 and TRBJ2-1, reads GAGVSQTPSNKVTEKGKYVELRCDPISGHTALYWYRQSLGQGPEFLIYFQGTGAADDSGLPNDRFFAVRPEGSVSTLKIQRTERGDSAVYLCASSSPEGHNEQFFGPGTRLTVL.

In this sample, this clonotype turned up a few times. The chain is built from TRBV6-1 and TRBJ2-2, with no clear D. The CDR3 has 14 amino acids. CDR1 is MNHNS, CDR2 SASEGT, per germline. The V end was cut by 8 bases, the J end by 2 bases, with 12 bases between. CDR3 in DNA: TGTGCCAGCCAAAGGCGAGGAAACACCGGGGAGCTGTTTTTT. It codes for CASQRRGNTGELFF.

In this sample, this clonotype turned up a few times. The chain recombines TRBV12-3 or TRBV12-4 with TRBJ2-1, with D maybe TRBD2 (5 bases). This CDR3 contains 17 residues. The ends were cut back, 2 bases at V and 4 bases at J, with 18 bases in the middle. The CDR3 DNA is TGTGCCAGCAGTTTATCCCCTAGCCACTTGATTTACAATGAGCAGTTCTTC. Protein: CASSLSPSHLIYNEQFF.

In this sample, this clonotype turned up many times. The chain carries TRBV30 and TRBJ2-1, with D hard to call. The germline gives CDR1 GTSNPN, CDR2 SVGIG (reference sequence). The CDR3 is 11 amino acids. V was pared by 7 bases and J by 3 bases, with 7 bases between. The CDR3: CASQSYNEQFF. Here the CDR3 DNA reads TGTGCCTCACAGAGCTACAATGAGCAGTTCTTC.

This sequence joins TRBV5-5 and TRBJ2-2, with D possibly matching TRBD2 (6 bases). Per germline, CDR1 SGHKS and CDR2 YYEKEE (reference sequence). This CDR3 region has 16 residues. V lost 3 bases and J lost 0, with 12 bases in between. CDR3 protein: CASSSRLGANTGELFF. CDR3 nucleotide sequence: TGTGCCAGCAGCTCTAGACTAGGGGCGAACACCGGGGAGCTGTTTTTT.

This clonotype occurred a few times. In nucleotides, the CDR3 is TGTGCCAGCACGCGAGGGACAGGGACCGGGGAGCTGTTTTTT. Protein sequence: CASTRGTGTGELFF. V is TRBV6-2 or TRBV6-3 and J is TRBJ2-2; TRBD1 agrees at 9 bases. The CDR3 spans 14 residues. The V segment lost 7 bases and the J segment 5 bases; nucleotides outside the gene matches: 5. Germline V gene lookup returns CDR1 MNHEY and CDR2 SVGEGT.

CDR3: CASIPGTGGNQPQHF. CDR3 DNA: TGTGCCAGTATCCCCGGGACAGGGGGCAATCAGCCCCAGCATTTT. This chain uses TRBV19 with TRBJ1-5; 10 bases line up with TRBD1. This CDR3 contains 15 residues. Trimming cost V 7 bases and J 2 bases; bases outside gene matches: 5. Germline values: CDR1 LNHDA, CDR2 SQIVND (reference sequence).

This clonotype was observed at least ten times. The J gene is TRBJ2-1, the V gene TRBV7-2; TRBD2 agrees at 12 bases. The CDR3 runs to 17 residues. The junction had 8 bases not matched to a gene; V was cut back by 0 bases and J by 8 bases. Germline V gives CDR1 SGHTA, CDR2 FQGNSA. CDR3 in DNA: TGTGCCAGCAGCTTAGCGTCCCTAGCGGGAGGGCCGGATGAGCAGTTCTTC. As protein: CASSLASLAGGPDEQFF.

At least ten counts were recorded for this clonotype. The chain has TRBV18 and TRBJ1-5; a weak D match, TRBD1 (6 bases). This CDR3 has 13 amino acids. CDR1 KGHSH and CDR2 LQKENI come from the germline V gene. The germline V and J ends were trimmed by 5 bases and 5 bases, with 10 bases remaining between them. In DNA, the CDR3 is TGTGCCAGCTCAGGGACAACCTATCAGCCCCAGCATTTT. Translating gives CASSGTTYQPQHF.

This clonotype has only one observation. This sequence joins TRBV18 and TRBJ2-1, with TRBD2 as a possible D gene (5 bases). The CDR3 contains 12 residues. V gave up 3 bases and J gave up 8 bases, with 8 bases separating them. Germline CDR1 is KGHSH and CDR2 is LQKENI. The CDR3 nucleotides read TGTGCCAGCTCACCGGGAGACCATGAGCAGTTCTTC. Residues: CASSPGDHEQFF.

This clonotype was seen ten or more times. The chain is built from TRBV11-2 and TRBJ2-3; no clear D gene. The CDR3 sequence is 13 residues long. Looked up from germline, CDR1 is SGHAT and CDR2 is FQNNGV. V lost 1 base, J lost 6 bases, and 8 bases lay in between. This CDR3 reads CASSLVYVDTQYF. The CDR3 DNA sequence: TGTGCCAGCAGCTTAGTATACGTGGATACGCAGTATTTT.

This clonotype was observed at least ten times. The chain uses TRBV5-1 and TRBJ1-1; no firm D call. Germline V gives CDR1 SGHRS, CDR2 YFSETQ. With 0 bases removed from V and 3 bases from J, the gap between germline ends came to 18 bases. The CDR3 length is 17 residues. CDR3 protein: CASSLEILQAHDTEAFF. As DNA, the CDR3 is TGCGCCAGCAGCTTGGAAATATTGCAAGCGCATGACACTGAAGCTTTCTTT.